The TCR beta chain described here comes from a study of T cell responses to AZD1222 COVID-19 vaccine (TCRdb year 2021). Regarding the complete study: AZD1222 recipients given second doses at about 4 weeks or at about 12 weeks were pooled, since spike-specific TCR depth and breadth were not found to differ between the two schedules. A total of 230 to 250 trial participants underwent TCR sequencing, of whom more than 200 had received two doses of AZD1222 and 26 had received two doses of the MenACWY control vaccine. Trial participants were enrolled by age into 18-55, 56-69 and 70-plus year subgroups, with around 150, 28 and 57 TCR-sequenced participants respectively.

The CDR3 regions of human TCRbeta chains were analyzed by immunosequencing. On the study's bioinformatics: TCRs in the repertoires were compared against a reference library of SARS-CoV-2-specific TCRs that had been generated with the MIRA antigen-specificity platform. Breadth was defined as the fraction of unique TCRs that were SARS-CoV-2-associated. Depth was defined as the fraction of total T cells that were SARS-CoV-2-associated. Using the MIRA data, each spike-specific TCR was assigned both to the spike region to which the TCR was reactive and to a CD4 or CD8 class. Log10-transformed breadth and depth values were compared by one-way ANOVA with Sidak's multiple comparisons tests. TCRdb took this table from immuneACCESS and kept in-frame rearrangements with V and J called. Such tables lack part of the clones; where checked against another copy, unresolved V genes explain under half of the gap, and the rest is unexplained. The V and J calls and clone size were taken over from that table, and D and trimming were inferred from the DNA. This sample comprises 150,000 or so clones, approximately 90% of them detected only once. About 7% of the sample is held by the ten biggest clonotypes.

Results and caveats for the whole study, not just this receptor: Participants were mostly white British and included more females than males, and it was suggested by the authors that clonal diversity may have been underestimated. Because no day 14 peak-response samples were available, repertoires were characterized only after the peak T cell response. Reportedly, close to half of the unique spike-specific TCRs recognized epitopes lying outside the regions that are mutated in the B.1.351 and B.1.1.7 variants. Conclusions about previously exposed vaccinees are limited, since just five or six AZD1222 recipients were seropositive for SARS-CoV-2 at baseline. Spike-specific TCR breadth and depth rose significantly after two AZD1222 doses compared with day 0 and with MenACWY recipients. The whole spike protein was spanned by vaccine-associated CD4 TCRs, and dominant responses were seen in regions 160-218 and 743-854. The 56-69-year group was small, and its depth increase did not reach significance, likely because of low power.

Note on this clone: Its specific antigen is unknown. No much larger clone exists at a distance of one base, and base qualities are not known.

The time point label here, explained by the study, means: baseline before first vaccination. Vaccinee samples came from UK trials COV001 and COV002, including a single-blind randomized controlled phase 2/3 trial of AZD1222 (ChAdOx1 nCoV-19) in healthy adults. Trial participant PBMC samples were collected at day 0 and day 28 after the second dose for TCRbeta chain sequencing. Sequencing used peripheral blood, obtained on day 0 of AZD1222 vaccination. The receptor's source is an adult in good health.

The DNA sequence follows: TGTGCCAGCAGCGTAGAAGGGGCGCTTGGAAACACCATATATTTT. Its protein is CASSVEGALGNTIYF. The sequence is built from TRBV9 and TRBJ1-3; TRBD1 is a possible D gene, resting on 5 matching bases. Including cysteine and phenylalanine, the CDR3 has 15 amino acids. Only the CDR3 portion is preserved as DNA: 45 bases, with reading frame beginning at the first base. The junction carries 10 bases between V and J, which are trimmed by 0 bases and 3 bases respectively. CDR1 and CDR2, looked up from the germline V gene, are SGDLS and YYNGEE.